This TCR beta chain was found in a study of OX40 agonist ivuxolimab in advanced cancers. About the full investigation: Ivuxolimab, which targeted the costimulatory receptor OX40 (CD134), was an agonistic, fully human IgG2 monoclonal antibody. Intravenous ivuxolimab was administered to patients every 2 weeks at six dose levels: 0.01, 0.1, 0.3, 1.5, 3 and 10 mg/kg. Of the roughly 52 dose-escalation patients, hepatocellular carcinoma was present in around 19, melanoma in roughly 15, renal cell carcinoma in 9 and head and neck cancer in 9. A male proportion of nearly 85% and a mean age of approximately 60 years, ranging from 23 to 79, were recorded for the dose-escalation cohort. Patients were allowed to have had prior anti-PD-1, anti-PD-L1 or anti-CTLA-4 therapy, and approximately 40% of the dose-escalation patients had been treated with checkpoint inhibitors. Partial responses occurred in three dose-escalation patients, of whom one had hepatocellular carcinoma and two had cutaneous melanoma. The purpose of peripheral TCRbeta sequencing was to test whether ivuxolimab changed TCR sequence diversity and led to clonal T-cell expansion. The paper covers the monotherapy dose-escalation part of the phase I ivuxolimab trial, which included N of about 56 patients. Results the study describes overall, beyond this receptor: On average, CD8+ T cells showed more expanded clones than CD4+ T cells after ivuxolimab. Which antigens the clonally expanded peripheral T cells were specific for was not determined. At doses of 0.1 to 3.0 mg/kg, clonal expansion of both CD4+ and CD8+ T cells in blood was seen between baseline and week 6. Low levels of normalized T-cell clonal expansion were also seen in some patients who did not respond. In partial responders in the 0.1-3.0 mg/kg groups, normalized peripheral clonal expansion was found to be among the lowest, especially among CD8+ T cells.

CDR1 and CDR2 are drawn from the germline V gene (reference sequence): DFQATT, SNEGSKA. Germline trimming amounts to 5 bases on V and 6 bases on J, with 3 as the count of junction bases outside the gene matches. Taken from cysteine to phenylalanine, the CDR3 has 11 residues. Of all the DNA, just the CDR3 is kept, 33 bases in frame from base 1. For sequencing of the TCRbeta CDR3 region, genomic DNA was extracted from the sorted cells. TCRbeta CDR3 regions were sequenced using the immunoSEQ Assay. Sourced from immuneACCESS, this table was stored by TCRdb with only in-frame sequences that have V and J called. A share of the clones is absent; for the studies checked, an unresolved V gene accounts for under half, and the remainder has no known explanation. For this sample there are roughly 70,000 clones; roughly 80% appear just once. About 5% of the sample lies in the top ten. As to this clone: Its antigen target is currently unknown. Within one base of it there is no much larger clone, and no base qualities were kept.

Patients with a history of autoimmune disease or receiving systemic immunosuppression were excluded from the trial. Peripheral blood for TCR sequencing was collected from all dose cohorts at baseline, on cycle 4 day 1, and on cycle 7 day 1. The samples were taken from a phase I, first-in-human, multicenter, open-label dose-escalation trial of ivuxolimab. Adults with locally advanced or metastatic head and neck squamous cell, hepatocellular, melanoma or renal cell carcinoma were enrolled in the trial. Before TCR sequencing, CD4+ T cells and CD8+ T cells from peripheral blood were sorted into separate populations.

The input for sequencing was CD4+ or CD8+ T cells sorted from blood, taken in a trial of the OX40 agonist ivuxolimab. This sequence was found in an adult with an advanced solid tumor such as melanoma, head and neck, liver or kidney cancer. The chain couples TRBV20-1 to TRBJ2-7, with 8 bases aligning to TRBD2. The CDR3 protein is CSAQTSGEQYF. At the DNA level, the sequence is TGCAGTGCTCAAACTAGCGGCGAGCAGTACTTC.